This record concerns one T cell receptor beta chain sequence. Its antigen is unidentified. This entry comes from a study of T cells after yellow fever vaccination. Template switching by 5'RACE produced TCR cDNA, adding a universal primer site and UMIs. One entry per CDR3 protein results from TCRdb running MiXCR on the 5' RACE reads. The repertoire holds approximately 330,000 distinct CDR3 sequences, roughly 4.3% seen once, with 20% to 25% in the top ten. Findings and caveats of the study: Re-detected after boosting: most primary clones, 96% of CD4 and roughly 88% of CD8.

This CDR3 contains 17 residues. Germline V CDR1 and CDR2: SGDLS, YYNGEE. J lost 4 bases, V lost 4 bases, and 10 bases had no gene match. The chain carries TRBV9 and TRBJ2-2, with TRBD2 matching 10 bases. The TCR was taken from a man younger than 35 who received the YFV17D yellow fever vaccine. The sample was PBMCs, taken 5 days after the yellow fever booster vaccination. The CDR3 DNA is TGTGCCAGCAGCAAACGACCCGGGACTAGCGTCACCGGGGAGCTGTTTTTT. This codes for CASSKRPGTSVTGELFF.